The 27 T cell receptor beta chains below were found in one sample sequenced in a study of blood T cell repertoires in COVID-19. The repertoire was sequenced with immunoSEQ multiplex PCR; TCRdb's copy has only in-frame clones and lacks some. The sample consists of roughly 250,000 clones, nearly 90% of them appearing once. The sequenced sample was peripheral blood. These receptors were collected from a woman aged 40 to 49 who had recovered from COVID-19.

J is TRBJ1-6 and V is TRBV4-2, with 7 bases lining up with TRBD1. The germline V gene has CDR1 LGHNA and CDR2 YNFKEQ. This CDR3 contains 15 residues. V was pared by 6 bases and J by 2 bases, with 4 bases of the junction left unmatched. The CDR3 reads CASRTGVTYNSPLHF. CDR3 in DNA: TGTGCCAGCAGAACAGGGGTCACCTATAATTCACCCCTCCACTTT.

The V and J genes are TRBV11-3 and TRBJ2-1, with TRBD2 identical over 13 bases. The CDR3 sequence is 17 residues long. V lost 4 bases, J lost 7 bases, and 10 bases stayed unmatched. CDR1 SGHNT and CDR2 YENEEA come from the germline V gene. CDR3: CASSSVLLTSGRNEQFF. DNA for the CDR3: TGTGCCAGCAGCTCCGTATTGCTGACTAGCGGGAGGAATGAGCAGTTCTTC.

This sequence joins TRBV9 and TRBJ1-1; TRBD1 matches 8 bases. The ends lost 8 bases at V and 0 bases at J; junction bases unmatched: 3. CDR1 is SGDLS, CDR2 YYNGEE, per germline. This CDR3 has 13 amino acids. CDR3 loop: CASGQGMNTEAFF. The CDR3, as DNA: TGTGCCAGTGGACAGGGTATGAACACTGAAGCTTTCTTT.

The genes are TRBV7-9 and TRBJ1-4, with D perhaps matching TRBD1 (5 bases). Trimming shortened V by 3 bases and J by 8 bases, and 19 bases separated the two germline ends. Germline V gene sequence: CDR1 SEHNR, CDR2 FQNEAQ (reference sequence). CDR3 length equals 16 residues. The DNA of the CDR3 is TGTGCCAGCAGCTTGGGGCAATTGGTCTTCGGGGAAAAACTGTTTTTT. Its protein is CASSLGQLVFGEKLFF.

The gene calls are TRBV9 and TRBJ2-7, with TRBD2 identical over 10 bases. Trimming at V came to 0 bases and at J to 4 bases, leaving 4 bases not matched to a gene. In germline, CDR1 is SGDLS, CDR2 YYNGEE. This CDR3 spans 15 amino acids. The CDR3 loop reads CASSVAAGGVYEQYF. As DNA, the CDR3 is TGTGCCAGCAGCGTAGCAGCGGGAGGGGTTTACGAGCAGTACTTC.

The chain is built from TRBV3-1 (or the pseudogene TRBV3-2) and TRBJ2-7, with D possibly being TRBD2 (5 bases). The CDR3 loop spans 13 amino acids. From germline, CDR1 is LGHDT and CDR2 YNNKEL (reference sequence). V lost 4 bases and J 2 bases, leaving 9 bases between the germline ends. CDR3 nucleotide sequence: TGTGCCAGCAGCCTGGACGGGGCCTACGAGCAGTACTTC. Protein sequence: CASSLDGAYEQYF.

V is TRBV28 and J is TRBJ1-2; D call uncertain. Trimming removed 2 bases from V and 0 bases from J, with 7 bases in between. The CDR3 has 14 residues. CDR1 and CDR2 (germline): MDHEN, SYDVKM. The CDR3 sequence is CASSLHSANYGYTF. DNA for the CDR3: TGTGCCAGCAGTTTACACTCTGCTAACTATGGCTACACCTTC.

This sequence joins TRBV19 and TRBJ2-2; perhaps TRBD1 as D (6 bases). The length of the CDR3 is 13 residues. The germline CDR1 and CDR2 sequences are LNHDA and SQIVND (reference sequence). The V and J ends lost 6 bases and 4 bases respectively, with 9 bases between them. CDR3 protein: CASRDSGTGELFF. CDR3 nucleotides: TGTGCCAGTAGGGACAGCGGCACCGGGGAGCTGTTTTTT.

The V call is TRBV7-8, the J call TRBJ1-2; 8 bases agree with TRBD1. Germline lookup yields CDR1 SGHVS and CDR2 FQNEAQ. The CDR3 sequence is 14 residues long. The V segment lost 5 bases and the J segment 4 bases; nucleotides outside the gene matches: 6. CDR3 bases: TGTGCCAGCAGCCCGACAGGGGTGGGCTATGGCTACACCTTC. As protein: CASSPTGVGYGYTF.

The table lists this clone with a count of one. The chain carries TRBV27 and TRBJ1-1, with 8 bases matching TRBD1. CDR1 and CDR2 (germline): MNHEY, SMNVEV (reference sequence). V lost 2 bases and J lost 0; bases outside the gene matches: 5. The CDR3 contains 16 residues. For the CDR3, the DNA is TGTGCCAGCAGTTTAGACAGGGGACAGATGAACACTGAAGCTTTCTTT. This encodes CASSLDRGQMNTEAFF.

This clone was observed at least ten times. The chain uses TRBV10-3 and TRBJ2-7; 10 nucleotides match TRBD1. Germline V gene data show CDR1 as ENHRY and CDR2 as SYGVKD. Losses at the gene ends were 10 bases for V and 5 bases for J; bases not matched to a gene: 11. The CDR3 contains 14 residues. CDR3 DNA: TGTGCCAGCTCCGGCGGGACAGGGGCCCACGAGCAGTACTTC. This codes for CASSGGTGAHEQYF.

This chain connects TRBV20-1 to TRBJ2-3; a possible D gene is TRBD1 (6 bases). The ends were cut back, 6 bases at V and 13 bases at J, with 17 bases in the middle. Germline V lookup: CDR1 DFQATT, CDR2 SNEGSKA (reference sequence). The CDR3 extends over 11 amino acids. CDR3 sequence (DNA): TGCAGTGCGCAAGGACAGCGAGGAGAGTATTTT. Residues: CSAQGQRGEYF.

This clone was picked up one time. The rearrangement joins TRBV5-4 to TRBJ2-7; the match to TRBD2 covers 8 bases. The J segment lost 2 bases and the V segment lost 5 bases, leaving 12 bases of the junction unmatched. This CDR3 region has 16 residues. Germline loops: CDR1 SGHNT, CDR2 YYREEE (reference sequence). In DNA, the CDR3 is TGTGCCAGCAGTAGAGCCGGGAGGGCCCTCACCTACGAGCAGTACTTC. It specifies CASSRAGRALTYEQYF. The whole variable domain, remainder taken from reference TRBV5-4 and TRBJ2-7, is ETGVTQSPTHLIKTRGQQVTLRCSSQSGHNTVSWYQQALGQGPQFIFQYYREEENGRGNFPPRFSGLQFPNYSSELNVNALELDDSALYLCASSRAGRALTYEQYFGPGTRLTVT.

The V and J genes are TRBV5-1 and TRBJ2-1, with 7 bases aligning to TRBD2. The CDR3 contains 17 residues. The V gene's germline CDR1 is SGHRS and CDR2 YFSETQ. Trimming took 0 bases from V and 2 from J; bases not matched to a gene: 8. The CDR3 DNA is TGCGCCAGCAGCTTGGAGGCTAGCGGTAGACCCTACAATGAGCAGTTCTTC. Residues: CASSLEASGRPYNEQFF.

This clone was found once. The rearrangement joins TRBV4-1 to TRBJ1-6; D gene uncertain. This CDR3 comprises 16 residues. Germline V lookup: CDR1 MGHRA, CDR2 YSYEKL. V shed 0 bases and J shed 4 bases, with 10 bases lying between them. DNA of the CDR3: TGCGCCAGCAGCCAAGATCACGGCGGTTATAATTCACCCCTCCACTTT. Its translation: CASSQDHGGYNSPLHF.

The V gene is TRBV10-3, the J gene TRBJ1-6; weak D call: TRBD1 (5 bases). The CDR3 loop spans 17 amino acids. From germline, CDR1 is ENHRY and CDR2 SYGVKD. Trimming took 3 bases from V and 10 from J, leaving 22 bases between them. The CDR3 is CAISDTGRGLKGSPLHF. In DNA, the CDR3 is TGTGCCATCAGTGATACCGGTCGGGGACTAAAGGGATCACCCCTCCACTTT.

V and J are TRBV20-1 and TRBJ2-3; no firm D call. The CDR3 consists of 12 residues. Germline V CDR1 and CDR2: DFQATT, SNEGSKA (reference sequence). Deletions cut 3 bases from V and 3 bases from J, with 7 bases between. The CDR3 DNA follows: TGCAGTGCTAGTCGTCCTACAGATACGCAGTATTTT. Encoded protein: CSASRPTDTQYF.

V gene TRBV4-3 combines with J gene TRBJ1-5; D not resolved. V was trimmed by 0 bases and J by 2 bases, leaving 11 bases between them. This CDR3 comprises 16 residues. Germline V CDR1 and CDR2: LGHNA, YSLEER. The CDR3: CASSQDGRGGNQPQHF. CDR3 sequence (DNA): TGCGCCAGCAGCCAAGATGGGCGGGGAGGCAATCAGCCCCAGCATTTT.

CDR3: CASSLLKTSGAGYTQYF. The CDR3 DNA is TGTGCCAGCAGTTTACTTAAGACTAGCGGGGCCGGCTATACGCAGTATTTT. The V gene is TRBV28, the J gene TRBJ2-3, with 11 bases that match TRBD2. The V gene end was trimmed by 2 bases and the J gene end by 7 bases; junction bases not matched to a gene: 11. CDR3 length equals 17 residues. Germline V lookup: CDR1 MDHEN, CDR2 SYDVKM.

This chain joins TRBV20-1 and TRBJ1-3; D remains unclear. V was clipped by 3 bases and J by 0 bases, with 12 bases between them. The CDR3 runs 15 residues. Germline CDR1 is DFQATT and CDR2 is SNEGSKA (reference sequence). CDR3 nucleotide sequence: TGCAGTGCTAGTCAACAGAGATTCTCTGGAAACACCATATATTTT. Translation: CSASQQRFSGNTIYF.

The chain carries TRBV5-1 and TRBJ1-4; no reliable D call. The germline CDR1 and CDR2 sequences are SGHRS and YFSETQ. The CDR3 spans 16 residues. V was pared by 4 bases and J by 2 bases, with 15 bases between. The CDR3 region is CASSPGNSPTNEKLFF. The CDR3 bases are TGCGCCAGCAGCCCGGGGAACAGCCCCACTAATGAAAAACTGTTTTTT.

This chain links TRBV7-3 with TRBJ2-3, with TRBD2 matching 9 bases. Looked up from germline, CDR1 is SGHTA and CDR2 is FQGTGA. The CDR3 is made up of 15 amino acids. Losses at the gene ends were 5 bases for V and 6 bases for J; bases not matched to a gene: 9. Here the CDR3 reads CASSAGGGISDTQYF. DNA of the CDR3: TGTGCCAGCAGCGCGGGAGGGGGGATATCGGATACGCAGTATTTT.

The chain links TRBV12-5 to TRBJ2-7; the match to TRBD1 covers 8 bases. V lost 7 bases to trimming and J lost 3 bases; unmatched junction nucleotides: 5. CDR1 and CDR2 from the germline V gene are LGHNT and FRNRAP. The CDR3 is 13 residues long. The CDR3 nucleotides are TGTGCTAGTGTGGGGGACAGGAGCTACGAGCAGTACTTC. The encoded protein is CASVGDRSYEQYF.

The V call is TRBV11-1, the J call TRBJ1-3; 7 bases fit TRBD1. In germline, CDR1 is SGHAT, CDR2 FQDESV (reference sequence). This CDR3 region has 16 residues. The ends lost 4 bases at V and 0 bases at J; junction bases unmatched: 6. CDR3 DNA: TGTGCCAGCAGCTCGAGGACAGGCAGCTCTGGAAACACCATATATTTT. This gives the protein CASSSRTGSSGNTIYF.

V and J are TRBV30 and TRBJ1-1; possibly TRBD1 for D (5 bases). In germline, CDR1 is GTSNPN, CDR2 SVGIG (reference sequence). This CDR3 comprises 13 residues. Trimming left V 4 bases short and J 1 base short, with 10 bases between. The CDR3 bases are TGTGCCTGGACAGGGAGGAGGAACACTGAAGCTTTCTTT. It codes for CAWTGRRNTEAFF.

The J gene is TRBJ1-3, the V gene TRBV5-5; D may be TRBD1 (6 bases). The CDR3 contains 17 residues. V dropped 4 bases and J dropped 1 base, with 18 bases sitting between them. From germline, CDR1 is SGHKS and CDR2 YYEKEE (reference sequence). The CDR3 is CASSVRDIRSSGNTIYF. The CDR3 DNA reads TGTGCCAGCAGCGTCCGGGACATCAGGTCTTCTGGAAACACCATATATTTT.

The chain employs TRBV23-1 and TRBJ2-3; 8 nucleotides match TRBD1. TRBV23-1 is marked as an open reading frame, function uncertain. The CDR3 length is 16 residues. The V and J ends lost 5 bases and 2 bases, in that order; junction bases with no gene match: 9. The CDR3 DNA sequence: TGCGCCAGCAGTGCGAATAGGACAGGGAACACAGATACGCAGTATTTT. It codes for CASSANRTGNTDTQYF.